The 16 T cell receptor beta chains given below trace back to one sample, sequenced in a study of shared clonotypes between healthy human individuals. Clones were read by immunoSEQ multiplex PCR, and TCRdb kept only the in-frame ones, dropping some. The sample yields fewer than 1.6 million clones, approximately 98.5% seen once. Sequencing was performed on naive CD4+ T cells sorted from blood. Subset indicated: CD45RA+ positively selected. The receptors were gathered from a man younger than 45 in good health.

V and J are TRBV7-9 and TRBJ2-1; TRBD2 agrees at 8 bases. The CDR3 is 16 residues long. CDR1 is SEHNR, CDR2 FQNEAQ, per germline (reference sequence). Losses at the gene ends were 5 bases for V and 9 bases for J; bases not matched to a gene: 15. DNA for the CDR3: TGTGCCAGCAGCCCCAAAAACGGGAGGGGGTTAGGTGAGCAGTTCTTC. Protein product: CASSPKNGRGLGEQFF.

The chain has TRBV7-8 and TRBJ2-2; D gene uncertain. V gave up 4 bases and J gave up 9 bases, with 6 bases separating them. CDR1 and CDR2 (germline): SGHVS, FQNEAQ. The CDR3 is made up of 11 amino acids. CDR3: CASSSDRELFF. The CDR3 DNA reads TGTGCCAGCAGCTCTGACCGGGAGCTGTTTTTT.

This clone was observed a single time. The V call is TRBV18, the J call TRBJ2-7; D is perhaps TRBD1 or TRBD2 (6 bases each). Germline V gene sequence: CDR1 KGHSH, CDR2 LQKENI. Trimming removed 6 bases from V and 2 bases from J, with 11 bases in between. This CDR3 region has 13 residues. CDR3 in amino acids: CASSGGQTYEQYF. CDR3 DNA sequence: TGTGCCAGCTCGGGGGGACAAACCTACGAGCAGTACTTC.

The sample holds one count of this clone. The rearrangement uses TRBV25-1 and TRBJ2-7, with TRBD1 as a possible D gene (5 bases). The CDR3 has 13 residues. CDR1 and CDR2 from the germline V gene are MGHDK and SYGVNS. V dropped 3 bases and J dropped 5 bases, with 11 bases sitting between them. The CDR3 bases are TGTGCCAGCAGTGATGCAGGGATCGACGAGCAGTACTTC. It specifies CASSDAGIDEQYF.

Comments on this clone: In the same sample, other DNA sequences code for this CDR3. The chain joins TRBV5-1 to TRBJ2-5, with 13 bases that match TRBD2. CDR1 is SGHRS and CDR2 is YFSETQ in the germline V gene. The CDR3 contains 17 residues. The junction had 4 bases not matched to a gene; V was cut back by 0 bases and J by 2 bases. The CDR3 here is CASSLAGTSGTQETQYF. The CDR3 DNA reads TGCGCCAGCAGCTTGGCCGGGACTAGCGGGACACAAGAGACCCAGTACTTC.

The chain recombines TRBV19 with TRBJ2-7; TRBD1 agrees at 11 bases. Germline V CDR1 and CDR2: LNHDA, SQIVND (reference sequence). Germline trimming cut 8 bases from V and 5 bases from J; bases unmatched to any gene: 5. This CDR3 is 13 amino acids long. The CDR3 DNA is TGTGCCAGTCGGGACAGGGGGGTGGACGAGCAGTACTTC. This encodes CASRDRGVDEQYF.

J is TRBJ2-7 and V is TRBV5-4; 7 positions agree with TRBD1. This CDR3 is built from 15 residues. J gave up 4 bases and V 0 bases, and 7 bases lay outside the gene matches. CDR1 and CDR2 from the germline V gene are SGHNT and YYREEE (reference sequence). This chain's CDR3 is CASSLGGQNQYEQYF. The DNA for the CDR3 is TGTGCCAGCAGCTTGGGGGGACAGAACCAGTACGAGCAGTACTTC.

The V gene is TRBV5-5, the J gene TRBJ2-3; D unresolved. CDR3 length equals 14 residues. V lost 3 bases and J lost 3, with 11 bases in between. Germline loops: CDR1 SGHKS, CDR2 YYEKEE (reference sequence). Here the CDR3 reads CASSSERLTDTQYF. In DNA form, the CDR3 reads TGTGCCAGCAGCTCGGAACGACTTACAGATACGCAGTATTTT.

The J gene is TRBJ2-2, the V gene TRBV25-1; 9 bases match TRBD2. The CDR3 extends over 14 amino acids. V gave up 4 bases and J gave up 7 bases; unmatched junction bases: 4. CDR1 is MGHDK, CDR2 SYGVNS, per germline. CDR3 loop: CASSGLAGLGELFF. CDR3 DNA sequence: TGTGCCAGCAGTGGGCTAGCGGGACTCGGGGAGCTGTTTTTT.

This clone was seen only a few times. This chain joins TRBV5-1 and TRBJ2-7; the D gene is possibly TRBD2 (6 bases). CDR3 size: 14 residues. V dropped 0 bases and J dropped 2 bases, with 9 bases sitting between them. CDR1 and CDR2 (germline): SGHRS, YFSETQ. CDR3 residues: CASSLAGSTYEQYF. In DNA, the CDR3 is TGCGCCAGCAGCTTGGCCGGGAGCACCTACGAGCAGTACTTC.

The rearrangement joins TRBV7-9 to TRBJ1-2; the D gene is possibly TRBD1 (5 bases). Germline values: CDR1 SEHNR, CDR2 FQNEAQ (reference sequence). The V end was cut by 3 bases, the J end by 2 bases, with 16 bases between. The CDR3 length is 16 residues. CDR3 in DNA: TGTGCCAGCAGCTTTGGGAGTGGTGACAGCAACTATGGCTACACCTTC. This gives the protein CASSFGSGDSNYGYTF.

The chain is built from TRBV21-1 and TRBJ1-4. TRBV21-1 is a listed pseudogene. This CDR3 spans 13 amino acids. The CDR3 coding sequence is TGTGCCAGCAGCAAAAGTGAGCGTGAAAAACTGTTTTTT. It is translated as CASSKSEREKLFF.

To note about this clone: This same CDR3 is encoded by further DNA sequences in the sample. This chain uses TRBV28 with TRBJ2-3; D unresolved. This CDR3 contains 11 residues. The V gene's germline CDR1 is MDHEN and CDR2 SYDVKM. V was trimmed by 2 bases and J by 4 bases, leaving 1 base between them. The CDR3 loop reads CASSLADTQYF. The CDR3 DNA sequence: TGTGCCAGCAGTTTAGCAGATACGCAGTATTTT.

The rearrangement links TRBV6-1 to TRBJ2-3; a possible D gene is TRBD2 (5 bases). Germline CDR1 reads MNHNS; CDR2 reads SASEGT. CDR3 size: 15 residues. V was cut by 6 bases and J by 3 bases, with 16 bases left in between. CDR3 residues: CASRGWGVGTDTQYF. CDR3 bases: TGTGCCAGCAGGGGTTGGGGAGTCGGGACAGATACGCAGTATTTT.

The V gene is TRBV27, the J gene TRBJ2-3, with D maybe TRBD2 (5 bases). The germline gives CDR1 MNHEY, CDR2 SMNVEV (reference sequence). The V end lost 3 bases, the J end lost 0 bases, and 10 bases lay between the germline ends. CDR3 length: 15 amino acids. The chain's CDR3 is CASSFGGTSTDTQYF. Written as DNA, the CDR3 is TGTGCCAGCAGTTTTGGAGGCACGAGCACAGATACGCAGTATTTT.

The V call is TRBV15, the J call TRBJ2-1; D perhaps matches TRBD2 (6 bases). Between the trimmed V and J ends, which lost 2 bases and 3 bases, there was a span of 14 bases. Germline assignment: CDR1 LNHNV and CDR2 YYDKDF (reference sequence). The CDR3 length is 16 residues. CDR3 sequence reads: CATSRRLVISYNEQFF. CDR3 nucleotide sequence: TGTGCCACCAGCAGAAGACTAGTAATTAGCTACAATGAGCAGTTCTTC.